These 32 T cell receptor beta chains were all obtained from the same sample, sequenced in a study of T cells after posttransplantation cyclophosphamide. Here immunoSEQ multiplex PCR was the method, and the copy in TCRdb shows in-frame clones only, minus some. The profile covers about 40,000 clones, none occurring a single time. Material for sequencing was PBMCs. All receptors derive from a man aged 25 to 40 in good health and a related stem cell transplant donor.

This clone was seen at least ten times. The CDR3: CASSQERGWNEKLFF. In nucleotides, the CDR3 is TGCGCCAGCAGCCAAGAGCGGGGGTGGAATGAAAAACTGTTTTTT. The J gene is TRBJ1-4, the V gene TRBV4-1, with TRBD1 as a possible D gene (5 bases). The CDR3 has 15 amino acids. Trimming removed 0 bases from V and 5 bases from J, with 10 bases in between. CDR1 and CDR2 from the germline V gene are MGHRA and YSYEKL.

The V gene is TRBV9, the J gene TRBJ2-5, with 8 bases that match TRBD2. The CDR3 has 15 residues. CDR1 and CDR2 from the germline V gene are SGDLS and YYNGEE. Trimming removed 3 bases from V and 4 bases from J; junction bases left unmatched: 8. The chain's CDR3 is CASSGRRGVGETQYF. As DNA, the CDR3 is TGTGCCAGCAGCGGACGGCGGGGGGTCGGAGAGACCCAGTACTTC.

The sample holds many counts of this clone. This rearrangement joins TRBV5-4 to TRBJ2-5; D is uncertain. The CDR3 has 13 residues. V was shortened by 3 bases and J by 5 bases, with 11 bases between the two germline ends. Germline V gene sequence: CDR1 SGHNT, CDR2 YYREEE (reference sequence). In DNA form, the CDR3 reads TGTGCCAGCAGCTCCCTCCCACGGGAGACCCAGTACTTC. Translation gives CASSSLPRETQYF.

This clone was seen repeatedly, ten times or more. The chain is built from TRBV5-4 and TRBJ2-5; TRBD1 matches 10 bases. J lost 4 bases, V lost 4 bases, and 10 bases had no gene match. The CDR3 covers 16 residues. Per germline, CDR1 SGHNT and CDR2 YYREEE (reference sequence). CDR3 coding DNA: TGTGCCAGCAGCACTGCCCCCCGGACAGGGGGAGAGACCCAGTACTTC. The encoded protein is CASSTAPRTGGETQYF.

The chain joins TRBV29-1 to TRBJ1-2; D ambiguous. The CDR3 has 12 amino acids. V was pared by 3 bases and J by 4 bases, with 9 bases between. Germline assignment: CDR1 SQVTM and CDR2 ANQGSEA. CDR3 DNA: TGCAGCGTTGATGAGCGAAGCTATGGCTACACCTTC. This sequence encodes CSVDERSYGYTF.

This chain connects TRBV9 to TRBJ2-3, with D maybe TRBD2 (6 bases). The CDR3 covers 16 residues. The germline V gene has CDR1 SGDLS and CDR2 YYNGEE. V shed 0 bases and J shed 2 bases, with 13 bases lying between them. The CDR3 sequence is CASSVGGAGLTDTQYF. CDR3 nucleotide sequence: TGTGCCAGCAGCGTAGGAGGGGCGGGACTCACAGATACGCAGTATTTT. The whole variable domain, filled in from reference TRBV9 and TRBJ2-3, reads DSGVTQTPKHLITATGQRVTLRCSPRSGDLSVYWYQQSLDQGLQFLIQYYNGEERAKGNILERFSAQQFPDLHSELNLSSLELGDSALYFCASSVGGAGLTDTQYFGPGTRLTVL.

This clone was seen many times. This rearrangement joins TRBV27 to TRBJ2-5; a weak D match, TRBD1 (6 bases). Germline V gene sequence: CDR1 MNHEY, CDR2 SMNVEV (reference sequence). V lost 6 bases to trimming and J lost 7 bases, with 18 bases between them. This CDR3 comprises 14 residues. For the CDR3, the DNA is TGTGCCAGCAGAACCCGACAGGCTAGTGGGACCCAGTACTTC. The encoded protein is CASRTRQASGTQYF.

Many counts were recorded for this clone. The chain carries TRBV7-9 and TRBJ1-2; D not certain. The CDR3 contains 13 residues. Trimming removed 4 bases at V and 4 bases at J, with 10 bases between. Germline V gives CDR1 SEHNR, CDR2 FQNEAQ (reference sequence). The CDR3 region has the DNA TGTGCCAGCAGCTCGGGTGGTACCTATGGCTACACCTTC. Its protein is CASSSGGTYGYTF.

This clone was observed many times. CDR3 amino acids: CASSPKGGGPGDTQYF. The DNA of the CDR3 is TGTGCCAGCAGCCCGAAAGGGGGGGGGCCCGGAGATACGCAGTATTTT. V gene TRBV7-2 combines with J gene TRBJ2-3; D is perhaps TRBD2 (7 bases). The CDR3 is 16 amino acids. V lost 5 bases and J lost 5, with 20 bases in between. CDR1 SGHTA and CDR2 FQGNSA come from the germline V gene.

This clone turned up a few times. V is TRBV12-3 or TRBV12-4 and J is TRBJ2-3, with D uncertain. With 5 bases removed from V and 1 base from J, the gap between germline ends came to 7 bases. CDR3 length equals 13 residues. For the CDR3, the DNA is TGTGCCAGCAGTGCTAGAGGCACAGATACGCAGTATTTT. The encoded protein is CASSARGTDTQYF.

This clone has at least ten counts. The chain recombines TRBV4-1 with TRBJ1-2, with D tentatively TRBD1 (6 bases). This CDR3 has 15 amino acids. Trimming left V 0 bases short and J 7 bases short, with 15 bases between. Germline V lookup: CDR1 MGHRA, CDR2 YSYEKL. The CDR3, as DNA: TGCGCCAGCAGCCAAGAAAATCCACAGGGAAGTGGCTACACCTTC. It codes for CASSQENPQGSGYTF.

This clone was counted at least ten times. This chain uses TRBV6-2 or TRBV6-3 with TRBJ1-2; D is unclear. V lost 4 bases to trimming and J lost 0 bases, with 9 bases between them. Per the germline V gene, CDR1 is MNHEY and CDR2 is SVGEGT. The length of the CDR3 is 14 residues. CDR3 loop: CASSLTSANYGYTF. Written as DNA, the CDR3 is TGTGCCAGCAGTTTAACCTCAGCTAACTATGGCTACACCTTC.

This clone has at least ten counts. The genes are TRBV12-3 or TRBV12-4 and TRBJ1-5, with 9 bases matching TRBD1. This CDR3 is built from 17 residues. Germline trimming cut 4 bases from V and 3 bases from J; bases unmatched to any gene: 10. The CDR3 DNA follows: TGTGCCAGCAGTTCCGGACAGGGGCGATTTCACAATCAGCCCCAGCATTTT. Its protein is CASSSGQGRFHNQPQHF.

This clone was found many times. The rearrangement joins TRBV6-5 to TRBJ1-1, with 7 bases that match TRBD1. Germline CDR1 and CDR2: MNHEY and SVGAGI. The CDR3 is 14 amino acids. V lost 6 bases, J lost 3 bases, and 7 bases stayed unmatched. The CDR3 DNA reads as TGTGCCAGCAGCCGGACAGGCTCCTACACTGAAGCTTTCTTT. Its translation is CASSRTGSYTEAFF.

This clone was found many times. V and J are TRBV16 and TRBJ2-4, with D tentatively TRBD2 (6 bases). Trimming stripped 4 bases from V and 13 bases from J, with 11 bases between. The germline CDR1 and CDR2 sequences are KGHSY and FQNENV. The CDR3 covers 11 residues. This CDR3 is CASSLSGLQYF. For the CDR3, the DNA is TGTGCCAGCAGCCTCTCCGGACTACAGTACTTC. Full variable domain (rest looked up from reference TRBV16 and TRBJ2-4): GEEVAQTPKHLVRGEGQKAKLYCAPIKGHSYVFWYQQVLKNEFKFLISFQNENVFDETGMPKERFSAKCLPNSPCSLEIQATKLEDSAVYFCASSLSGLQYFGAGTRLSVL.

This clone was detected a few times. The rearrangement links TRBV24-1 to TRBJ2-5; D is possibly TRBD2 (7 bases). The ends were cut back, 12 bases at V and 5 bases at J, with 27 bases in the middle. The CDR3 contains 16 residues. Per the germline V gene, CDR1 is KGHDR and CDR2 is SFDVKD. The CDR3 DNA reads TGTGCCCCACCTAGGAGGGGGGGCCGAGAAGCGGAGACCCAGTACTTC. It translates to CAPPRRGGREAETQYF.

The chain couples TRBV12-3 or TRBV12-4 to TRBJ1-6; D is perhaps TRBD1 (6 bases). The CDR3 totals 12 residues. Trimming shortened V by 6 bases and J by 7 bases, and 7 bases separated the two germline ends. Here the CDR3 reads CASSQGNSPLHF. CDR3 coding DNA: TGTGCCAGCAGCCAGGGGAATTCACCCCTCCACTTT.

This clone appeared many times. The genes are TRBV2 and TRBJ2-1; 10 bases agree with TRBD2. The V segment lost 6 bases and the J segment 9 bases; nucleotides outside the gene matches: 11. This CDR3 has 15 residues. CDR1 and CDR2 from the germline V gene are SNHLY and FYNNEI. The CDR3, as DNA: TGTGCCAGCAGCATAGCGGGGGGCGGGGTGAGTGAGCAGTTCTTC. Protein product: CASSIAGGGVSEQFF.

Many counts were recorded for this clone. V gene TRBV12-3 or TRBV12-4 combines with J gene TRBJ2-7; D perhaps matches TRBD1 (5 bases). The germline V and J ends were trimmed by 1 base and 2 bases, with 9 bases remaining between them. CDR3 size: 14 residues. In DNA, the CDR3 is TGTGCCAGCAGTTTAGAGGGGCTCCCCTACGAGCAGTACTTC. Its translation is CASSLEGLPYEQYF.

This clone occurred many times. V gene TRBV2 combines with J gene TRBJ1-2, with D perhaps TRBD1 (5 bases). CDR3 length equals 15 residues. Trimming shortened V by 6 bases and J by 2 bases, and 16 bases separated the two germline ends. Germline values: CDR1 SNHLY, CDR2 FYNNEI. The chain's CDR3 is CASRDQATGNYGYTF. The CDR3 coding sequence is TGTGCCAGCAGGGACCAAGCCACAGGAAACTATGGCTACACCTTC. The full variable domain, with the rest looked up from reference TRBV2 and TRBJ1-2, is EPEVTQTPSHQVTQMGQEVILRCVPISNHLYFYWYRQILGQKVEFLVSFYNNEISEKSEIFDDQFSVERPDGSNFTLKIRSTKLEDSAMYFCASRDQATGNYGYTFGSGTRLTVV.

Many counts were recorded for this clone. The chain links TRBV5-5 to TRBJ1-2; tentatively, D is TRBD1 (5 bases). Germline V gene data show CDR1 as SGHKS and CDR2 as YYEKEE (reference sequence). V dropped 0 bases and J dropped 3 bases, with 6 bases sitting between them. The CDR3 consists of 13 residues. CDR3 sequence: CASSLVGDYGYTF. The CDR3 DNA reads TGTGCCAGCAGCTTGGTAGGGGACTATGGCTACACCTTC. Based on the CDR3 plus reference TRBV5-5 and TRBJ1-2, the full variable domain is DAGVTQSPTHLIKTRGQQVTLRCSPISGHKSVSWYQQVLGQGPQFIFQYYEKEERGRGNFPDRFSARQFPNYSSELNVNALLLGDSALYLCASSLVGDYGYTFGSGTRLTVV.

This clone was observed many times. V gene TRBV6-2 or TRBV6-3 combines with J gene TRBJ1-5, with D maybe TRBD1 (6 bases). V gave up 6 bases and J gave up 1 base, with 10 bases separating them. Germline loops: CDR1 MNHEY, CDR2 SVGEGT. The CDR3 totals 14 residues. Here the CDR3 reads CASRDSRSNQPQHF. The CDR3 DNA sequence: TGTGCCAGCAGGGACAGTCGAAGCAATCAGCCCCAGCATTTT.

This clone was counted many times. The chain uses TRBV2 and TRBJ1-5, with 7 bases that match TRBD1. Trimming removed 2 bases from V and 7 bases from J; junction bases left unmatched: 5. Looked up from germline, CDR1 is SNHLY and CDR2 is FYNNEI. This CDR3 has 14 residues. CDR3 DNA: TGTGCCAGCAGTGAAAAGGGGGCTCCCCAGCCCCAGCATTTT. This gives the protein CASSEKGAPQPQHF.

The V and J genes are TRBV5-1 and TRBJ2-6, with TRBD1 identical over 10 bases. This CDR3 contains 18 residues. Germline-derived CDR1 and CDR2 are SGHRS and YFSETQ. Trimming removed 3 bases from V and 0 bases from J; junction bases left unmatched: 6. CDR3: CASSWATGGASGANVLTF. The CDR3 DNA reads TGCGCCAGCAGCTGGGCGACAGGGGGCGCCTCTGGGGCCAACGTCCTGACTTTC.

This clone occurred many times. The chain recombines TRBV28 with TRBJ2-5; 10 nucleotides line up with TRBD1. Per germline, CDR1 MDHEN and CDR2 SYDVKM. The J segment lost 4 bases and the V segment lost 4 bases, leaving 9 bases of the junction unmatched. This CDR3 comprises 16 residues. The CDR3 nucleotides are TGTGCCAGCAGTTCCACGGCCGGGACAGGGGCAGAGACCCAGTACTTC. Translating it yields CASSSTAGTGAETQYF. Based on the CDR3 plus reference TRBV28 and TRBJ2-5, the full variable domain is DVKVTQSSRYLVKRTGEKVFLECVQDMDHENMFWYRQDPGLGLRLIYFSYDVKMKEKGDIPEGYSVSREKKERFSLILESASTNQTSMYLCASSSTAGTGAETQYFGPGTRLLVL.

The chain has TRBV23-1 and TRBJ2-5; tentative D call: TRBD1 (6 bases). TRBV23-1 is reported as an ORF; its role is uncertain. This CDR3 has 17 residues. V gave up 0 bases and J gave up 2 bases, with 16 bases separating them. The CDR3 DNA reads as TGCGCCAGCAGTCAATCCGAAGCTGGGACATCACAAGAGACCCAGTACTTC. This encodes CASSQSEAGTSQETQYF.

This sequence joins TRBV6-1 and TRBJ2-5; 10 bases map to TRBD2. The CDR3 sequence is 13 residues long. V lost 10 bases and J lost 4; bases outside the gene matches: 6. Germline CDR1 is MNHNS and CDR2 is SASEGT. CDR3: CATLSGGAETQYF. In DNA form, the CDR3 reads TGTGCCACTTTAAGCGGGGGGGCAGAGACCCAGTACTTC.

This clone turned up a few times. The V and J genes are TRBV29-1 and TRBJ2-3, with D possibly TRBD2 on 6 matching bases. The length of the CDR3 is 10 residues. V shed 5 bases and J shed 6 bases, with 6 bases lying between them. The germline V gene has CDR1 SQVTM and CDR2 ANQGSEA. The CDR3 bases are TGCAGCGTTCGGGGGGATACGCAGTATTTT. Translated: CSVRGDTQYF.

A note on this clone: The junction shows a germline mismatch at one end, possibly a read error. The genes are TRBV7-7 and TRBJ2-3, with D uncertain. CDR1 and CDR2 (germline): SSHAT, FNYEAQ (reference sequence). This CDR3 comprises 14 residues. The CDR3, as DNA: TGTGCTAGCAGCCCTAGTCCCGGATCAGATACGCAGTATTTT. This gives the protein CASSPSPGSDTQYF. Using reference TRBV7-7 and TRBJ2-3 for the parts outside the CDR3, the full variable domain is GAGVSQSPRYKVTKRGQDVTLRCDPISSHATLYWYQQALGQGPEFLTYFNYEAQPDKSGLPSDRFSAERPEGSISTLTIQRTEQRDSAMYRCASSPSPGSDTQYFGPGTRLTVL.

This clone has at least ten counts. The chain combines TRBV10-3 with TRBJ2-3; 7 nucleotides match TRBD2. J was trimmed by 1 base and V by 5 bases; bases with no gene match: 6. Germline V gene data show CDR1 as ENHRY and CDR2 as SYGVKD. This CDR3 comprises 15 residues. The CDR3: CAISPGLGGTDTQYF. CDR3 bases: TGTGCCATCAGTCCCGGACTAGGGGGCACAGATACGCAGTATTTT.

This clone was seen many times. The CDR3 bases are TGCGCCAGCAGCTCTGGACTAAAAGCTAATGAAAAACTGTTTTTT. Encoded protein: CASSSGLKANEKLFF. The chain has TRBV5-1 and TRBJ1-4; unclear D gene. The CDR3 length is 15 residues. Trimming shortened V by 3 bases and J by 3 bases, and 12 bases separated the two germline ends. Germline-derived CDR1 and CDR2 are SGHRS and YFSETQ. The whole variable domain, filled in from reference TRBV5-1 and TRBJ1-4, reads KAGVTQTPRYLIKTRGQQVTLSCSPISGHRSVSWYQQTPGQGLQFLFEYFSETQRNKGNFPGRFSGRQFSNSRSEMNVSTLELGDSALYLCASSSGLKANEKLFFGSGTQLSVL.

This clone was recorded at least ten times. V and J are TRBV2 and TRBJ1-5, with 7 bases fitting TRBD1. V shed 5 bases, J shed 7 bases, and the junction held 11 bases outside the gene matches. CDR3 length: 15 amino acids. Germline lookup yields CDR1 SNHLY and CDR2 FYNNEI. The CDR3 reads CASSPLGGSGQPQHF. Here the CDR3 DNA reads TGTGCCAGCAGTCCCCTAGGGGGCTCGGGGCAGCCCCAGCATTTT.